This entry lists 8 T cell receptor beta chains sequenced from one sample in a study of immune heterogeneity within non-small cell lung tumors (dated 2018 in TCRdb). Sequencer: HiSeq X Ten. The TCR beta CDR3 region was amplified with a multiplex PCR system, in which a first round of nine to ten cycles was run using 32 V-gene forward and 13 J-gene reverse primers. In-frame beta chains were kept once TCRdb had trimmed the public reads at Q25 with fastp and called clones with MiXCR. Each CDR3 protein appears once, grouped with its most common genes and DNA. The sample data list about 4,500 distinct CDR3 sequences, and 20% to 25% of these were observed just once. The ten largest clones capture 9% to 15% of the sample. Genomic DNA was extracted from bulk tumor tissue and used as the TCR template, and roughly 560 ng gDNA was amplified per sample. During surgery, several biopsies were collected from each primary tumor and placed as far from one another as possible within the tumor mass. The study cohort was described as untreated and was composed of newly diagnosed NSCLC cases undergoing curative surgery.

Sample: lung tumor tissue. The receptors come from a man in his 60s with non-small cell lung cancer.

This clonotype was seen a handful of times. The chain recombines TRBV5-6 with TRBJ2-7; a weak D match, TRBD1 (5 bases). Trimming cost V 3 bases and J 3 bases, with 19 bases left between them. In germline, CDR1 is SGHDT, CDR2 YYEEEE. This CDR3 contains 16 residues. The CDR3, as DNA: TGTGCCAGCAGCTCGATTGCAGGGCTAGGCGGCTACGAGCAGTACTTC. Its protein product is CASSSIAGLGGYEQYF. Combining the CDR3 with reference TRBV5-6 and TRBJ2-7 gives the whole variable domain DAGVTQSPTHLIKTRGQQVTLRCSPKSGHDTVSWYQQALGQGPQFIFQYYEEEERQRGNFPDRFSGHQFPNYSSELNVNALLLGDSALYLCASSSIAGLGGYEQYFGPGTRLTVT.

In the case of this clonotype: A read error may produce the germline difference seen at one junction end. The rearrangement links TRBV6-5 to TRBJ2-3; D ambiguous. CDR3 length equals 15 residues. Per the germline V gene, CDR1 is MNHEY and CDR2 is SVGAGI. This chain's CDR3 is CASSYSRFGTDTQSF. The CDR3 bases are TGTGCCAGCAGTTACTCTAGATTCGGCACAGATACGCAGTCTTTT.

This clonotype has only a few counts. This chain connects TRBV6-1 to TRBJ2-1, with D possibly matching TRBD2 (6 bases). The CDR3 length is 14 residues. The V gene's germline CDR1 is MNHNS and CDR2 SASEGT. Trimming stripped 5 bases from V and 9 bases from J, with 17 bases between. The CDR3 coding sequence is TGTGCCAGCAGTTCGATCGGGAGCCGGGGTGAGCAGTTCTTC. The encoded protein is CASSSIGSRGEQFF.

This clonotype was detected a few times. This chain links TRBV27 with TRBJ2-2; the D is unclear. Per germline, CDR1 MNHEY and CDR2 SMNVEV (reference sequence). Trimming pared 6 bases from V and 1 base from J, leaving 9 bases between. This CDR3 contains 14 residues. The CDR3 loop reads CASRLRRNTGELFF. CDR3 nucleotides: TGTGCCAGCAGACTACGGAGGAACACCGGGGAGCTGTTTTTT.

J is TRBJ1-1 and V is TRBV3-1, with D unresolved. The CDR3 has 12 amino acids. The germline V gene has CDR1 LGHDT and CDR2 YNNKEL (reference sequence). The germline V and J ends were trimmed by 5 bases and 7 bases, with 11 bases remaining between them. CDR3 sequence: CASSAQLGEAFF. The CDR3 region has the DNA TGTGCCAGCAGCGCTCAGTTGGGTGAAGCTTTCTTT.

To note about this clonotype: Just one base apart from a much larger clone, this may be a read error. The chain joins TRBV6-9 to TRBJ2-7, with a weak D call TRBD2 (5 bases). This CDR3 has 13 amino acids. CDR1 MNHGY and CDR2 SVAAGI come from the germline V gene. The V and J ends lost 4 bases and 6 bases respectively, with 13 bases between them. Here the CDR3 DNA reads TGTGCCAGCAGTTGGGAGATGAGAGGCGAGCAGTACTTC. Amino acids: CASSWEMRGEQYF.

This clonotype was picked up a small number of times. This sequence joins TRBV2 and TRBJ1-3; tentative D call: TRBD1 (6 bases). The CDR3 totals 14 residues. V lost 2 bases and J lost 9, with 14 bases in between. The germline CDR1 and CDR2 sequences are SNHLY and FYNNEI. CDR3 coding DNA: TGTGCCAGCAGTGAACAGGGGCCAACCCCCACCATATATTTT. Translated, it gives CASSEQGPTPTIYF.

The chain employs TRBV6-2 or TRBV6-3 and TRBJ1-2, with 8 bases matching TRBD1. The CDR3 covers 16 residues. Looked up from germline, CDR1 is MNHEY and CDR2 is SVGEGT. Unmatched junction bases numbered 5, after V lost 2 bases and J lost 0 bases. In DNA form, the CDR3 reads TGTGCCAGCAGTTACCCGGACAGGGCGTCTAACTATGGCTACACCTTC. It codes for CASSYPDRASNYGYTF.